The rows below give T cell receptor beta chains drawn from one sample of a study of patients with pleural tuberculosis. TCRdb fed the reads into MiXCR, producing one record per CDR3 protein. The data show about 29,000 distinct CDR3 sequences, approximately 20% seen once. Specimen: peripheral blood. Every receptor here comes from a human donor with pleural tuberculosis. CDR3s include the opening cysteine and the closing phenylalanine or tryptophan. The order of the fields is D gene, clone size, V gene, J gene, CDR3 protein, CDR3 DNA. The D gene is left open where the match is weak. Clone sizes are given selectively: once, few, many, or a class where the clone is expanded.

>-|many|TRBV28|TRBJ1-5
CASSLISGPNQPQHF
TGTGCCAGCAGTTTGATCTCAGGTCCGAATCAGCCCCAGCATTTT
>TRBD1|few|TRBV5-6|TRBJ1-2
CASISTRDRDYGYTF
TGTGCCAGCATTTCCACCCGGGACAGGGACTATGGCTACACCTTC
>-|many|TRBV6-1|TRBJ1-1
CASSGAFLNAEAFF
TGTGCCAGCAGCGGAGCCTTTTTGAACGCTGAAGCTTTCTTT
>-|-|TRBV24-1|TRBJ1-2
CATNDTVTGLPYGYTF
TGTGCCACCAATGACACCGTTACAGGGCTCCCCTATGGCTACACCTTC
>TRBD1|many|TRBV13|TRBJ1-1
CASSSRTGGTEAFF
TGTGCCAGCAGCTCCAGGACAGGGGGAACTGAAGCTTTCTTT
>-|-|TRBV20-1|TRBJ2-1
CSACSGIINEQFF
TGCAGTGCTTGCTCAGGGATTATCAATGAGCAGTTCTTC
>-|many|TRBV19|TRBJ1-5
CASRGSGTPHSNQPQHF
TGTGCCAGTAGGGGTTCGGGCACACCTCATAGCAATCAGCCCCAGCATTTT
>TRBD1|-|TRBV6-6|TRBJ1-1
CASSARTGGTEAFF
TGTGCCAGCAGTGCCAGGACAGGGGGCACTGAAGCTTTCTTT
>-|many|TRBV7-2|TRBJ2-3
CASSLGSLTDTQYF
TGTGCCAGCAGCCTCGGTTCCCTGACAGATACGCAGTATTTT
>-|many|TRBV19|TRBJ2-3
CASSVGLSTDTQYF
TGTGCCAGTAGTGTGGGCCTTAGCACAGATACGCAGTATTTT
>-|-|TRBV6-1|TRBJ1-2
CASTPGRLKYGYNF
TGTGCCAGCACTCCGGGACGATTAAAGTATGGCTACAACTTC
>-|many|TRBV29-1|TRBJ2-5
CSAEGQVETQYF
TGCAGCGCCGAGGGTCAGGTAGAGACCCAGTACTTC
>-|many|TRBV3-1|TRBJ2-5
CASSPLAVGEETQYF
TGTGCCAGCAGCCCCTTAGCGGTGGGAGAGGAGACCCAGTACTTC
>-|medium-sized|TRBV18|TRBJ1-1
CASSPQQFNTEAFF
TGTGCCAGCTCACCACAACAGTTCAACACTGAAGCTTTCTTT
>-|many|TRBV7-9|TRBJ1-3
CAVIYNGNTIYF
TGTGCCGTAATCTATAACGGAAACACCATATATTTT
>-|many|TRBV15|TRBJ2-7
CATSRTTEGGYEQYF
TGTGCCACCAGCAGAACCACGGAAGGGGGTTACGAGCAGTACTTC
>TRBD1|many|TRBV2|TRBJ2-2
CASSFDREKGNTGELFF
TGTGCCAGCAGTTTCGACAGGGAAAAGGGAAACACCGGGGAGCTGTTTTTT
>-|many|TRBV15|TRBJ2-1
CATSRVRGAPNEQFF
TGTGCCACCAGCAGAGTGAGAGGAGCCCCCAATGAGCAGTTCTTC
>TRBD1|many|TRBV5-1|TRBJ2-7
CASSLAVSLTGGREQYF
TGCGCCAGCAGCTTGGCCGTGAGTTTAACAGGGGGCAGGGAGCAGTACTTC
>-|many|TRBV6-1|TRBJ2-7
CASSGGPGSTYEQYF
TGTGCCAGCAGTGGAGGCCCCGGTAGTACCTACGAGCAGTACTTC
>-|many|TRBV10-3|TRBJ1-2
CATNEQANYGYTF
TGTGCCACCAATGAACAGGCTAACTATGGCTACACCTTC
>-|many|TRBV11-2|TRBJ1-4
CASSLELEGTNEKLFF
TGTGCCAGCAGCTTAGAGTTGGAGGGAACTAATGAAAAACTGTTTTTT
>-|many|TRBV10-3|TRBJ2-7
CAIRGGDTSYEQYF
TGTGCCATCAGGGGGGGGGACACATCCTACGAGCAGTACTTC
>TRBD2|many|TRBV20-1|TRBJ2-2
CSARDRGAGVTGELFF
TGCAGTGCTAGAGATCGGGGAGCGGGAGTTACCGGGGAGCTGTTTTTT
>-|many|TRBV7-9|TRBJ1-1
CASMRGDTEAFF
TGTGCCAGCATGAGGGGAGACACTGAAGCTTTCTTT
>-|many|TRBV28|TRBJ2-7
CASVLRTASYEQYF
TGTGCCAGCGTGCTTAGGACTGCCTCCTACGAGCAGTACTTC
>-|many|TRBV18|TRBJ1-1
CASSLMSGQAFF
TGTGCCAGCTCTCTCATGAGCGGGCAAGCTTTCTTT
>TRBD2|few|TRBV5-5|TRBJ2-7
CASSLGLGAYEQYF
TGTGCCAGCAGCCTGGGACTAGGGGCGTACGAGCAGTACTTC
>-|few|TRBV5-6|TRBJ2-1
CASSLNLKQFF
TGTGCCAGCAGCCTGAACCTAAAGCAGTTCTTC
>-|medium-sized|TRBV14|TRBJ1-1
CASSLQRNTEAFF
TGTGCCAGCAGCCTTCAGAGGAACACTGAAGCTTTCTTT
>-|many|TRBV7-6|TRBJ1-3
CASSLWTGARGNTIYF
TGTGCCAGCAGCTTATGGACGGGGGCGAGAGGAAACACCATATATTTT
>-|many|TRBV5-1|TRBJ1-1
CASTKGGPGDTEAFF
TGCGCCAGCACCAAAGGGGGACCCGGGGACACTGAAGCTTTCTTT
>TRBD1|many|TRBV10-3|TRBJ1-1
CAISGQGDTEAFF
TGTGCCATCAGTGGGCAGGGGGACACTGAAGCTTTCTTT
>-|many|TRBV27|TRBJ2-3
CASKGVTDTQYF
TGTGCCAGCAAAGGAGTCACAGATACGCAGTATTTT
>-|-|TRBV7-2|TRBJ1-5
CASSQGGYSNQPQHF
TGTGCCAGCAGCCAGGGCGGTTACAGCAATCAGCCCCAGCATTTT
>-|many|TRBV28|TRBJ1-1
CASSLKRGTPETEAFF
TGTGCCAGCAGTTTAAAGAGGGGGACGCCGGAGACTGAAGCTTTCTTT
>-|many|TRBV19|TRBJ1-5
CASSMGLANQPQHF
TGTGCCAGTAGTATGGGCCTAGCGAATCAGCCCCAGCATTTT
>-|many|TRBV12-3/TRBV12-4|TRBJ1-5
CASTADQGNQPQHF
TGTGCCAGCACCGCTGACCAGGGAAATCAGCCCCAGCATTTT
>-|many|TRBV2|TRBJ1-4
CASRRTGATNEKLFF
TGTGCCAGCAGACGGACCGGTGCAACTAATGAAAAACTGTTTTTT
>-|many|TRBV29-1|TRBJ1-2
CSFIPGSGGYTF
TGCAGCTTTATTCCAGGGAGTGGAGGCTACACCTTC
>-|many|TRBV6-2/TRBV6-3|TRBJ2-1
CASSYRGQGEQFF
TGTGCCAGCAGTTACCGGGGCCAGGGTGAGCAGTTCTTC
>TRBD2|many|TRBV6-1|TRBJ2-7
CASMRGSSYEQYF
TGTGCCAGCATGCGGGGGAGCTCCTACGAGCAGTACTTC
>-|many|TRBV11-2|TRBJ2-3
CASPLRTRSTDTQYF
TGTGCCAGCCCCCTGCGCACGAGGAGCACAGATACGCAGTATTTT
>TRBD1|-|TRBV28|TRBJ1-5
CASRGDRLNQPQHF
TGTGCCAGCAGGGGGGACAGACTCAATCAGCCCCAGCATTTT
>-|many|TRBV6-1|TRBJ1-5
CASGAGAQPQHF
TGTGCCAGCGGGGCAGGGGCCCAGCCCCAGCATTTT
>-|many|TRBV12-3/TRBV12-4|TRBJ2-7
CASTRNTGTPEQYF
TGTGCCAGCACCAGAAACACCGGGACACCCGAGCAGTACTTC
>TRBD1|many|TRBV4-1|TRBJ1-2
CASSQDQGGSYGYTF
TGCGCCAGCAGCCAAGATCAGGGGGGCTCCTATGGCTACACCTTC
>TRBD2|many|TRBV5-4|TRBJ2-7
CASSPGGYRIYEQYF
TGTGCCAGCAGCCCGGGGGGGTACAGGATCTACGAGCAGTACTTC
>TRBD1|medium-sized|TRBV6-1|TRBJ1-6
CASGAQGDSPLHF
TGTGCCAGCGGGGCACAGGGGGATTCACCCCTCCACTTT
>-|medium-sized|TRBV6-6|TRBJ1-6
CASSYERLTPLHF
TGTGCCAGCAGTTACGAGAGATTGACACCCCTCCACTTT
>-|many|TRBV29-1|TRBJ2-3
CSVEVGGEMQYF
TGCAGCGTTGAAGTAGGCGGGGAGATGCAGTATTTT
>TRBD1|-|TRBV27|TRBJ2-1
CASSLGTGSYNEQFF
TGTGCCAGCAGTTTGGGGACAGGGTCCTACAATGAGCAGTTCTTC